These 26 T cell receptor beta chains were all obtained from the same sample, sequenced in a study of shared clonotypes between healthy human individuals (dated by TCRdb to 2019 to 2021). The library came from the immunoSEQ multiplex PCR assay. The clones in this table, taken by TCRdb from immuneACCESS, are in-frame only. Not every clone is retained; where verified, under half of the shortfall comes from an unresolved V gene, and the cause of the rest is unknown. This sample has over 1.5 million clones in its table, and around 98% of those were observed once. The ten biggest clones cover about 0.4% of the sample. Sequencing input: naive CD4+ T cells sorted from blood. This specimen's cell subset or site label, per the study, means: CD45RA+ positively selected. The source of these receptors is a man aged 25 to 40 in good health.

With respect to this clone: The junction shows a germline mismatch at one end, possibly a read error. The chain's CDR3 is CASSPRDRDQPQHF. The CDR3 DNA reads TGTGCCAGCTCGCCACGGGACAGAGATCAGCCCCAGCATTTT. The rearrangement links TRBV18 to TRBJ1-5, with 7 bases that match TRBD1. Germline CDR1 and CDR2: KGHSH and LQKENI. This CDR3 comprises 14 residues.

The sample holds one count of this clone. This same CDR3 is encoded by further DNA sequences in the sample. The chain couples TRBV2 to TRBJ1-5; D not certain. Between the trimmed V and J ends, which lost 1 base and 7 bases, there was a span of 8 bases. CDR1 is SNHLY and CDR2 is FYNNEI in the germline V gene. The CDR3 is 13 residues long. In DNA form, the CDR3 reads TGTGCCAGCAGTGAAGAAGGTGGACAGCCCCAGCATTTT. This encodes CASSEEGGQPQHF. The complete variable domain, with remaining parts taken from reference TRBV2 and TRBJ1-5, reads EPEVTQTPSHQVTQMGQEVILRCVPISNHLYFYWYRQILGQKVEFLVSFYNNEISEKSEIFDDQFSVERPDGSNFTLKIRSTKLEDSAMYFCASSEEGGQPQHFGDGTRLSIL.

The CDR3 spells CASSQLGTVDEKLFF. In DNA form, the CDR3 reads TGTGCCAGCAGCCAACTTGGGACAGTAGATGAAAAACTGTTTTTT. The chain couples TRBV6-1 to TRBJ1-4, with 7 bases fitting TRBD1. Germline CDR1 reads MNHNS; CDR2 reads SASEGT. With 6 bases clipped from V and 6 bases from J, the junction kept 10 bases outside the gene matches. There are 15 residues in the CDR3.

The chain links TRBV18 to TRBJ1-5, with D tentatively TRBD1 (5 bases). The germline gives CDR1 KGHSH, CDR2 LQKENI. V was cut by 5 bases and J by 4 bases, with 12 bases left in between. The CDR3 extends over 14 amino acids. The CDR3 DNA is TGTGCCAGCTCAAGGGACGTAGGGAATCAGCCCCAGCATTTT. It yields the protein CASSRDVGNQPQHF.

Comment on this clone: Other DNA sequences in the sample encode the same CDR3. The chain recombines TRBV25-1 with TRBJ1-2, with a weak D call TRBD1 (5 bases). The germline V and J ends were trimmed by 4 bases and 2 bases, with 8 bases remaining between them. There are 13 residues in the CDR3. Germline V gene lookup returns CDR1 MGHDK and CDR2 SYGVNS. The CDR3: CASSGGLNYGYTF. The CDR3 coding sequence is TGTGCCAGCAGTGGGGGCCTGAACTATGGCTACACCTTC.

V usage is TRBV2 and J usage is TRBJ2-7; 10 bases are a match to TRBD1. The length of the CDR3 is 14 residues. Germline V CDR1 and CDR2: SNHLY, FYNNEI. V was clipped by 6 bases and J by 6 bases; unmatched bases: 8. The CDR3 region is CASSPGTGDREQYF. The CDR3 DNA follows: TGTGCCAGCAGCCCCGGGACAGGGGACCGCGAGCAGTACTTC.

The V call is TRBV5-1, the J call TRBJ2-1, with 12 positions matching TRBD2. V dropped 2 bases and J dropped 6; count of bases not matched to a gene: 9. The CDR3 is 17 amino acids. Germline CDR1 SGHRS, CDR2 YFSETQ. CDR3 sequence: CASSFRLAGVGLNEQFF. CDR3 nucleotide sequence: TGCGCCAGCAGCTTTCGACTAGCGGGAGTGGGGCTCAATGAGCAGTTCTTC. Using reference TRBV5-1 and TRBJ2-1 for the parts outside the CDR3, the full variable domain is KAGVTQTPRYLIKTRGQQVTLSCSPISGHRSVSWYQQTPGQGLQFLFEYFSETQRNKGNFPGRFSGRQFSNSRSEMNVSTLELGDSALYLCASSFRLAGVGLNEQFFGPGTRLTVL.

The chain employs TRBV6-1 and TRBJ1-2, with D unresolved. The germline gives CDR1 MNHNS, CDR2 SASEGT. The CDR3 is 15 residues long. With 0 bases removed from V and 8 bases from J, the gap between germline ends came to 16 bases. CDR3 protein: CASSEARQITGGYTF. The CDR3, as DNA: TGTGCCAGCAGTGAAGCTAGGCAGATTACCGGGGGCTACACCTTC.

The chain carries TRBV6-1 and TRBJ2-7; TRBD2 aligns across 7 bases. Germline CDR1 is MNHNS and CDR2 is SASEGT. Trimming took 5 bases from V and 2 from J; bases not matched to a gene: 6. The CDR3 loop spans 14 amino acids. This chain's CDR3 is CASSYGTKTYEQYF. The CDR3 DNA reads TGTGCCAGCAGTTATGGGACTAAGACCTACGAGCAGTACTTC.

This chain's CDR3 is CASSVGQIGLGSGNTIYF. CDR3 in DNA: TGTGCCAGCAGCGTAGGTCAGATAGGACTCGGTTCTGGAAACACCATATATTTT. The chain uses TRBV9 and TRBJ1-3; D not certain. V dropped 0 bases and J dropped 1 base, with 17 bases sitting between them. Germline CDR1 reads SGDLS; CDR2 reads YYNGEE. The CDR3 is made up of 18 amino acids.

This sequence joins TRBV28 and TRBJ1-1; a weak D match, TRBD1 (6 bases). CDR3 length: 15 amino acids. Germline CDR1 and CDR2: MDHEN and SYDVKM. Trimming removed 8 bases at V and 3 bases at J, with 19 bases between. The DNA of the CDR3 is TGTGCCAGCCCCCCCTCACAGGGACCTCACACTGAAGCTTTCTTT. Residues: CASPPSQGPHTEAFF.

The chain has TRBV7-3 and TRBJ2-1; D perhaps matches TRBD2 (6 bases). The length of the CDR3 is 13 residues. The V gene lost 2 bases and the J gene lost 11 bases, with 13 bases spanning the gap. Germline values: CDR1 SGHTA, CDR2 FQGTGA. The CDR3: CASSLAGSGKQFF. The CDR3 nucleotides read TGTGCCAGCAGCTTAGCGGGGAGCGGCAAGCAGTTCTTC.

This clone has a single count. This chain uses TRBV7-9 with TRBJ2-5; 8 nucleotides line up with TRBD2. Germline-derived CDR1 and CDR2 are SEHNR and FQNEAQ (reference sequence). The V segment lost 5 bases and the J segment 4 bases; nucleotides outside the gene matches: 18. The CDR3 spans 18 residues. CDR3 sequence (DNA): TGTGCCAGCAGCCGAGGTTATGAGACTAGCGTTAAAGGAGAGACCCAGTACTTC. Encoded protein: CASSRGYETSVKGETQYF.

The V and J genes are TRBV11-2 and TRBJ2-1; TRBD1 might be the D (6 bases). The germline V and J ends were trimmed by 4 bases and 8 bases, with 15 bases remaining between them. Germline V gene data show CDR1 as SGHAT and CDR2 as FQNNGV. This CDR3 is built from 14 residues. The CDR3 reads CASSSTRGNDEQFF. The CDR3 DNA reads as TGTGCCAGCAGCTCGACGAGGGGGAACGATGAGCAGTTCTTC.

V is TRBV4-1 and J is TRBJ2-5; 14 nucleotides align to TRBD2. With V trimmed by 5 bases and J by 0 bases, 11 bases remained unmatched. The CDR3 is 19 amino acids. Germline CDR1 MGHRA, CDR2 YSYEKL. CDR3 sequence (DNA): TGCGCCAGCAGCACACTTGCGGGACTAGCGGGGGAGTACCAAGAGACCCAGTACTTC. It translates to CASSTLAGLAGEYQETQYF.

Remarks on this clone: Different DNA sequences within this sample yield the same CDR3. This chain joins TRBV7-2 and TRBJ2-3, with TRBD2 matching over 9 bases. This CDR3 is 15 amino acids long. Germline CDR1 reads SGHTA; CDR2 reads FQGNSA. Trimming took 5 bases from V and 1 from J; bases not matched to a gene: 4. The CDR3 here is CASSPRLAGTDTQYF. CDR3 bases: TGTGCCAGCAGCCCAAGACTAGCGGGCACAGATACGCAGTATTTT.

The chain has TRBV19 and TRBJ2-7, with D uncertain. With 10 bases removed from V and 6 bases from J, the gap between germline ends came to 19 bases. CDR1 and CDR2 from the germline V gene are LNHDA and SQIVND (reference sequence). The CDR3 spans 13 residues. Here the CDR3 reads CATSTRARGEQYF. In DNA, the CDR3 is TGTGCCACCTCAACCCGGGCCAGAGGCGAGCAGTACTTC. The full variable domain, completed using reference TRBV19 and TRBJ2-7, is DGGITQSPKYLFRKEGQNVTLSCEQNLNHDAMYWYRQDPGQGLRLIYYSQIVNDFQKGDIAEGYSVSREKKESFPLTVTSAQKNPTAFYLCATSTRARGEQYFGPGTRLTVT.

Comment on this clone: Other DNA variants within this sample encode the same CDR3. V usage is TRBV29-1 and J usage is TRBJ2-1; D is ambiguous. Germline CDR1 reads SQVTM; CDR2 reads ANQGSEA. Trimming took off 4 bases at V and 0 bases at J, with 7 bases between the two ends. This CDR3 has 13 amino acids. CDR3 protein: CSVAGDSYNEQFF. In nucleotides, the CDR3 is TGCAGCGTTGCCGGAGACTCCTACAATGAGCAGTTCTTC.

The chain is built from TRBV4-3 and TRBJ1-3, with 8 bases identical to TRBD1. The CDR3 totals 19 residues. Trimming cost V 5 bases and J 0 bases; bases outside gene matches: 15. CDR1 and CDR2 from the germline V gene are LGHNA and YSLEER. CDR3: CASSERDRSTSSSGNTIYF. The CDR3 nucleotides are TGCGCCAGCAGCGAGAGGGACAGGAGTACCTCCAGCTCTGGAAACACCATATATTTT.

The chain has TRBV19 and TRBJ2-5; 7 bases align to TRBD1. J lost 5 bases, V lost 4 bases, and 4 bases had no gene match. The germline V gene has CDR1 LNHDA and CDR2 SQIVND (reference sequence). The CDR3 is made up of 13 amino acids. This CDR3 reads CASSRGQDETQYF. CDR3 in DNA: TGTGCCAGTAGTAGAGGACAGGATGAGACCCAGTACTTC.

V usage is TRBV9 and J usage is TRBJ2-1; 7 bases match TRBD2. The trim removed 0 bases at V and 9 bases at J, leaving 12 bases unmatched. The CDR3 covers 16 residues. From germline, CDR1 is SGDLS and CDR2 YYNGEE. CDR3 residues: CASSVDLRETGGEQFF. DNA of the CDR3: TGTGCCAGCAGCGTAGATCTGCGGGAGACGGGTGGTGAGCAGTTCTTC.

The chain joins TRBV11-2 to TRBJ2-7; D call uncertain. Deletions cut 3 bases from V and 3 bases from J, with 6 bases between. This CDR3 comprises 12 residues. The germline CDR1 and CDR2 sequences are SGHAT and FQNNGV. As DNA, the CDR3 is TGTGCCAGCAGCTTCCACCGCTACGAGCAGTACTTC. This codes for CASSFHRYEQYF.

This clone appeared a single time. The CDR3 is CSVEDRMGRTSGTYEQFF. The CDR3 DNA reads as TGCAGCGTTGAAGATCGCATGGGTCGGACTAGCGGGACCTATGAGCAGTTCTTC. This chain uses TRBV29-1 with TRBJ2-1, with 12 bases identical to TRBD2. Per the germline V gene, CDR1 is SQVTM and CDR2 is ANQGSEA. The V and J ends lost 0 bases and 8 bases, in that order; junction bases with no gene match: 14. The CDR3 totals 18 residues.

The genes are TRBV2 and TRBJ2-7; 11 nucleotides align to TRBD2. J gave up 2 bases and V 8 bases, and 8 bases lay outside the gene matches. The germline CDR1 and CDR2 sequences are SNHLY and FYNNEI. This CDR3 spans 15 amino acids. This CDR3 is CASRPTSGVPYEQYF. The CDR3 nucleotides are TGTGCCAGCCGCCCGACTAGCGGGGTACCCTACGAGCAGTACTTC.

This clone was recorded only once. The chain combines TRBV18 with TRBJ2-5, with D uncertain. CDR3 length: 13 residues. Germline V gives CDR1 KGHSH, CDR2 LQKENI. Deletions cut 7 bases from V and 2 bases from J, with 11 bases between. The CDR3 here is CASLERRQETQYF. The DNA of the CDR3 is TGTGCCAGCTTAGAACGTCGTCAAGAGACCCAGTACTTC.

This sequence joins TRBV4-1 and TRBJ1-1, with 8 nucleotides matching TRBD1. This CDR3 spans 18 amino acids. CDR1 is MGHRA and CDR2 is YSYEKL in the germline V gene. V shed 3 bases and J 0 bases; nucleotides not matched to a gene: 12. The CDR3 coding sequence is TGCGCCAGCAGCCAGGGGACAGGAAAGGGATTTATGAACACTGAAGCTTTCTTT. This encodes CASSQGTGKGFMNTEAFF.